This TCR beta chain was recovered during a study of OX40 agonist ivuxolimab in advanced cancers. Study context: Patients with prior anti-PD-1, anti-PD-L1 or anti-CTLA-4 therapy were eligible; roughly 40% had some. Partial responses occurred in three patients (one hepatocellular carcinoma, two cutaneous melanoma). Whole-study findings and limits: The study found that CD8+ T cells averaged more expanded clones than CD4+. By week 6 at 0.1 to 3.0 mg/kg, blood CD4+ and CD8+ T cells had expanded clonally.

In regard to this clone: Its cognate antigen is unknown.

The ends lost 3 bases at V and 3 bases at J; junction bases unmatched: 7. Germline CDR1 is SNHLY and CDR2 is FYNNEI. The length of the CDR3 is 17 residues. TCRdb keeps only in-frame clones here, not all; method: immunoSEQ multiplex PCR. The sample lists about 31,000 clones, roughly 90% occurring once. V and J are TRBV2 and TRBJ2-1; 11 positions agree with TRBD2. The sequence came from an adult with an advanced solid tumor such as melanoma, head and neck, liver or kidney cancer. The starting material was CD4+ or CD8+ T cells sorted from blood, obtained in a trial of the OX40 agonist ivuxolimab. In nucleotides, the CDR3 is TGTGCCAGCAGTGAGGGACTAGCGGACGGGTTCTACAATGAGCAGTTCTTC. This gives the protein CASSEGLADGFYNEQFF.